These 29 T cell receptor beta chains were sequenced from one sample in a study of monozygotic twins with inflammatory bowel disease. TCRdb reanalyzed the 5' RACE reads, giving one entry per CDR3 protein sequence and no DNA. This listing includes approximately 400,000 distinct CDR3 sequences. The specimen sequenced was blood. The receptors derive from a human donor with ulcerative colitis or Crohn's disease, or a healthy co-twin of an affected twin (not recorded which).

The V call is TRBV10-3, the J call TRBJ1-4; TCRdb's D call of TRBD1 is untestable without DNA. Germline values: CDR1 ENHRY, CDR2 SYGVKD. This CDR3 is 14 amino acids long. The CDR3 is CAISEQGGTEKLFF.

The chain joins TRBV7-2 to TRBJ1-5; the D call of TRBD1 rests on TCRdb alone, since no DNA is present to check it. The CDR3 totals 14 residues. Germline lookup yields CDR1 SGHTA and CDR2 FQGNSA. CDR3 loop: CASSTDRYGQPQHF. Full variable domain (outside the CDR3, taken from reference TRBV7-2 and TRBJ1-5): GAGVSQSPSNKVTEKGKDVELRCDPISGHTALYWYRQSLGQGLEFLIYFQGNSAPDKSGLPSDRFSAERTGGSVSTLTIQRTQQEDSAVYLCASSTDRYGQPQHFGDGTRLSIL.

This sequence joins TRBV6-1 and TRBJ1-1; TCRdb calls TRBD1, which cannot be checked without DNA. Germline V lookup: CDR1 MNHNS, CDR2 SASEGT. CDR3 length equals 16 residues. CDR3 protein: CASSEALTGANTEAFF.

V and J are TRBV12-3 or TRBV12-4 and TRBJ2-2; TCRdb's D gene call, TRBD1, goes unchecked for lack of DNA. The CDR3 extends over 13 amino acids. The CDR3 is CASSFQGTGELFF.

This rearrangement joins TRBV20-1 to TRBJ1-5. The length of the CDR3 is 16 residues. Looked up from germline, CDR1 is DFQATT and CDR2 is SNEGSKA (reference sequence). The CDR3 is CSARDLRSSIGAPQHF.

The chain recombines TRBV10-3 with TRBJ1-5. The CDR3 covers 13 residues. Germline V gene lookup returns CDR1 ENHRY and CDR2 SYGVKD. The chain's CDR3 is CAISESGGGPQHF.

The chain combines TRBV19 with TRBJ1-2. CDR3 length: 13 residues. Germline V gene data show CDR1 as LNHDA and CDR2 as SQIVND (reference sequence). The CDR3 spells CASHDRDSYGYTF.

The CDR3 protein is CASSHPQGTDTQYF. The chain links TRBV5-1 to TRBJ2-3; TCRdb proposes TRBD1, but this gene call is untestable without DNA. The CDR3 sequence is 14 residues long. Germline-derived CDR1 and CDR2 are SGHRS and YFSETQ.

J is TRBJ1-1 and V is TRBV7-9; the D call from TCRdb, TRBD1, cannot be confirmed without DNA. Germline CDR1 reads SEHNR; CDR2 reads FQNEAQ (reference sequence). The CDR3 spans 12 residues. This CDR3 is CASSQGTGEAFF.

The rearrangement uses TRBV27 and TRBJ1-4; TCRdb reports TRBD1, a call that lacks DNA to check it against. The CDR3 covers 18 residues. Germline V gene sequence: CDR1 MNHEY, CDR2 SMNVEV (reference sequence). The CDR3 spells CASRPGQGALVTFEKLFF.

This sequence joins TRBV24-1 and TRBJ2-1. CDR3 length: 16 residues. Germline CDR1 KGHDR, CDR2 SFDVKD. CDR3 amino acids: CATSESSGRFDNEQFF.

The chain carries TRBV5-4 and TRBJ2-1. CDR3 length: 14 residues. Germline V gene lookup returns CDR1 SGHNT and CDR2 YYREEE (reference sequence). The CDR3 is CASSLESSYNEQFF.

V gene TRBV15 combines with J gene TRBJ1-4. CDR1 is LNHNV and CDR2 is YYDKDF in the germline V gene (reference sequence). The CDR3 spans 17 residues. This chain's CDR3 is CATSRPLDWLANEKLFF.

The genes are TRBV27 and TRBJ2-7; with no DNA, the TCRdb D assignment of TRBD1 cannot be verified. CDR1 and CDR2 from the germline V gene are MNHEY and SMNVEV (reference sequence). This CDR3 spans 13 amino acids. CDR3 region: CASGQGASYEQYF.

The CDR3 here is CASSPRTRGTEAFF. This sequence joins TRBV9 and TRBJ1-1; there is no DNA to check the TCRdb D call of TRBD1. Germline CDR1 is SGDLS and CDR2 is YYNGEE. CDR3 length equals 14 residues.

The chain uses TRBV11-1 and TRBJ2-1; lacking DNA, the TRBD1 call made by TCRdb goes unchecked. The CDR3 extends over 18 amino acids. Germline V CDR1 and CDR2: SGHAT, FQDESV (reference sequence). The CDR3 sequence: CASSSVLTGTGTYNEQFF.

V gene TRBV5-1 combines with J gene TRBJ2-1. The CDR3 consists of 13 residues. Germline V gene data show CDR1 as SGHRS and CDR2 as YFSETQ. CDR3 amino acids: CASSKDVYNEQFF.

V and J are TRBV2 and TRBJ2-5; TCRdb's D call of TRBD1 is untestable without DNA. This CDR3 is 14 amino acids long. From germline, CDR1 is SNHLY and CDR2 FYNNEI. CDR3 sequence: CASNQAGLGETQYF.

The V gene is TRBV12-3 or TRBV12-4, the J gene TRBJ1-1. CDR3 length: 12 amino acids. This CDR3 is CASSLRAGFAFF.

V and J are TRBV6-2 or TRBV6-3 and TRBJ1-1; TCRdb calls TRBD1, which cannot be checked without DNA. Germline V gene lookup returns CDR1 MNHEY and CDR2 SVGEGT. The CDR3 totals 14 residues. The CDR3 here is CASSYSMAPTEAFF.

J is TRBJ1-1 and V is TRBV29-1; no DNA is available, so the TRBD1 call from TCRdb remains unchecked. Germline values: CDR1 SQVTM, CDR2 ANQGSEA. CDR3 length equals 11 residues. CDR3: CSVGQGPEAFF.

The CDR3: CASSPSTGQGYTF. This chain connects TRBV12-3 or TRBV12-4 to TRBJ1-2; TCRdb reports TRBD1, a call that lacks DNA to check it against. The CDR3 spans 13 residues.

V is TRBV2 and J is TRBJ2-2. This CDR3 comprises 14 residues. From germline, CDR1 is SNHLY and CDR2 FYNNEI. CDR3: CASSEARSTGELFF.

J is TRBJ2-7 and V is TRBV4-1. This CDR3 has 14 amino acids. Looked up from germline, CDR1 is MGHRA and CDR2 is YSYEKL. The CDR3 loop is CASSQEARTYEQYF.

The chain uses TRBV9 and TRBJ2-1; TCRdb's D call, TRBD1, is unchecked because there is no DNA. Germline V gives CDR1 SGDLS, CDR2 YYNGEE. The CDR3 covers 15 residues. Here the CDR3 reads CASSAPGPLNDEQFF.

The chain joins TRBV13 to TRBJ1-3; TCRdb gives TRBD1 as the D gene, but with no DNA this cannot be confirmed. This CDR3 region has 13 residues. CDR1 and CDR2 from the germline V gene are PRHDT and FYEKMQ (reference sequence). The chain's CDR3 is CASSLSGVNTIYF.

The J gene is TRBJ1-2, the V gene TRBV7-2. The V gene's germline CDR1 is SGHTA and CDR2 FQGNSA. CDR3 length equals 15 residues. The CDR3 loop reads CASSLVGAGNYGYTF. The full variable domain, with the rest looked up from reference TRBV7-2 and TRBJ1-2, is GAGVSQSPSNKVTEKGKDVELRCDPISGHTALYWYRQSLGQGLEFLIYFQGNSAPDKSGLPSDRFSAERTGGSVSTLTIQRTQQEDSAVYLCASSLVGAGNYGYTFGSGTRLTVV.

The chain has TRBV5-1 and TRBJ1-5; TCRdb's assignment of TRBD1 cannot be checked, as there is no DNA. This CDR3 has 15 amino acids. Per germline, CDR1 SGHRS and CDR2 YFSETQ. CDR3: CASSLAGQLNQPQHF.

This chain uses TRBV5-1 with TRBJ2-2. Germline V lookup: CDR1 SGHRS, CDR2 YFSETQ. This CDR3 is 14 amino acids long. The CDR3 region is CASRVEANTGELFF.